A single sample gave rise to the 21 T cell receptor beta chains below, sequenced in a study of cytomegalovirus exposure and HLA in healthy donors. It was with 60 Vbeta and 13 Jbeta primers that the PCR ran. The assay was immunoSEQ multiplex PCR, and TCRdb's table has in-frame clones only and misses some. The data show under 95,000 clones, with 7.6% seen just once and about 2.1% held by the top ten. The specimen was PBMCs. The receptor source for this set is a man aged 45 to 65 in good health and CMV-seronegative.

This clone was seen only a few times. The chain joins TRBV11-3 to TRBJ2-1, with 11 bases lining up with TRBD2. The J segment lost 4 bases and the V segment lost 5 bases, leaving 7 bases of the junction unmatched. The CDR3 is 16 amino acids. Per the germline V gene, CDR1 is SGHNT and CDR2 is YENEEA. CDR3 residues: CASSLGGTSGYNEQFF. Written as DNA, the CDR3 is TGTGCCAGCAGCCTAGGGGGGACTAGCGGTTACAATGAGCAGTTCTTC.

Only a few counts were recorded for this clone. The V call is TRBV5-5, the J call TRBJ1-2; 8 bases fit TRBD1. V shed 5 bases, J shed 1 base, and the junction held 4 bases outside the gene matches. Germline V gene lookup returns CDR1 SGHKS and CDR2 YYEKEE (reference sequence). The CDR3 is made up of 14 amino acids. Here the CDR3 DNA reads TGTGCCAGCAGGACAGGGGATGGTAACTATGGCTACACCTTC. Its protein is CASRTGDGNYGYTF.

This clone has only a few counts. The V gene is TRBV5-1, the J gene TRBJ1-1, with D hard to call. Germline V gives CDR1 SGHRS, CDR2 YFSETQ. Between the trimmed V and J ends, which lost 3 bases and 5 bases, there was a span of 8 bases. CDR3 length: 12 amino acids. CDR3 sequence: CASSWGGTEAFF. CDR3 nucleotides: TGCGCCAGCAGCTGGGGAGGGACTGAAGCTTTCTTT.

The chain carries TRBV25-1 and TRBJ2-1; 9 bases are shared with TRBD1. Germline-derived CDR1 and CDR2 are MGHDK and SYGVNS. Germline trimming cut 3 bases from V and 0 bases from J; bases unmatched to any gene: 3. This CDR3 contains 16 residues. The CDR3 coding sequence is TGTGCCAGCAGTGAGGGACAGGGAAGCTCCTACAATGAGCAGTTCTTC. Amino acids: CASSEGQGSSYNEQFF. Supplemented by reference TRBV25-1 and TRBJ2-1, the full variable domain reads EADIYQTPRYLVIGTGKKITLECSQTMGHDKMYWYQQDPGMELHLIHYSYGVNSTEKGDLSSESTVSRIRTEHFPLTLESARPSHTSQYLCASSEGQGSSYNEQFFGPGTRLTVL.

This clone has only a few counts. The chain links TRBV2 to TRBJ2-7, with D perhaps matching TRBD2 (5 bases). With 2 bases removed from V and 1 base from J, the gap between germline ends came to 9 bases. The CDR3 is 14 residues long. Looked up from germline, CDR1 is SNHLY and CDR2 is FYNNEI. CDR3 amino acids: CASSEQEASYEQYF. CDR3 in DNA: TGTGCCAGCAGTGAACAGGAGGCTTCCTACGAGCAGTACTTC. The full variable domain, with the rest looked up from reference TRBV2 and TRBJ2-7, is EPEVTQTPSHQVTQMGQEVILRCVPISNHLYFYWYRQILGQKVEFLVSFYNNEISEKSEIFDDQFSVERPDGSNFTLKIRSTKLEDSAMYFCASSEQEASYEQYFGPGTRLTVT.

This clone was seen only a few times. This chain joins TRBV5-6 and TRBJ2-7, with 9 bases aligning to TRBD1. The CDR3 is made up of 12 amino acids. V lost 5 bases, J lost 3 bases, and 0 bases stayed unmatched. Looked up from germline, CDR1 is SGHDT and CDR2 is YYEEEE. CDR3 sequence: CASRGQGYEQYF. In DNA form, the CDR3 reads TGTGCCAGCAGGGGACAGGGCTACGAGCAGTACTTC.

The chain joins TRBV11-3 to TRBJ2-5; no definite D call. The CDR3 loop spans 13 amino acids. Per germline, CDR1 SGHNT and CDR2 YENEEA. V was clipped by 5 bases and J by 5 bases, with 12 bases between them. CDR3 amino acids: CASSLNPGETQYF. The CDR3 DNA follows: TGTGCCAGCAGCCTTAACCCCGGGGAGACCCAGTACTTC.

The chain uses TRBV28 and TRBJ2-1; D is unresolved. Germline V gives CDR1 MDHEN, CDR2 SYDVKM. Trimming shortened V by 7 bases and J by 9 bases, and 10 bases separated the two germline ends. The CDR3 covers 11 residues. CDR3 residues: CASTGWREQFF. DNA of the CDR3: TGTGCCAGCACAGGTTGGCGTGAGCAGTTCTTC.

V is TRBV9 and J is TRBJ2-3; 8 bases are shared with TRBD2. CDR1 and CDR2 (germline): SGDLS, YYNGEE. The CDR3 sequence is 15 residues long. V shed 0 bases, J shed 3 bases, and the junction held 3 bases outside the gene matches. CDR3 protein: CASSVGGRRTDTQYF. The DNA of the CDR3 is TGTGCCAGCAGCGTAGGCGGGAGGCGTACAGATACGCAGTATTTT. The entire variable domain, with the rest obtained from reference TRBV9 and TRBJ2-3, is as follows: DSGVTQTPKHLITATGQRVTLRCSPRSGDLSVYWYQQSLDQGLQFLIQYYNGEERAKGNILERFSAQQFPDLHSELNLSSLELGDSALYFCASSVGGRRTDTQYFGPGTRLTVL.

This clone occurred a few times. The V call is TRBV27, the J call TRBJ1-6; D call uncertain. V lost 6 bases and J 7 bases, leaving 7 bases between the germline ends. The CDR3 length is 12 residues. Per germline, CDR1 MNHEY and CDR2 SMNVEV (reference sequence). CDR3 amino acids: CASRWRNSPLHF. CDR3 in DNA: TGTGCCAGCAGATGGAGGAATTCACCCCTCCACTTT.

This clone was observed a handful of times. The V and J genes are TRBV11-2 and TRBJ1-1; no clear D gene. Trimming shortened V by 5 bases and J by 3 bases, and 10 bases separated the two germline ends. The CDR3 covers 13 residues. The germline gives CDR1 SGHAT, CDR2 FQNNGV. For the CDR3, the DNA is TGTGCCAGCAGCACCCAGCAGGACACTGAAGCTTTCTTT. Encoded protein: CASSTQQDTEAFF.

This clone was detected a few times. V usage is TRBV7-9 and J usage is TRBJ1-6, with 9 nucleotides matching TRBD1. CDR1 is SEHNR and CDR2 is FQNEAQ in the germline V gene (reference sequence). Trimming removed 6 bases from V and 6 bases from J; junction bases left unmatched: 3. The CDR3 has 14 residues. The CDR3 region is CASSSTGGNSPLHF. The CDR3 DNA reads as TGTGCCAGCAGTTCGACAGGGGGTAATTCACCCCTCCACTTT.

In this sample, this clone turned up a few times. The chain links TRBV5-6 to TRBJ2-3, with TRBD1 matching over 10 bases. Trimming removed 4 bases from V and 1 base from J; junction bases left unmatched: 6. The CDR3 has 16 residues. Germline V gives CDR1 SGHDT, CDR2 YYEEEE. CDR3 sequence: CASSQRGTGGTDTQYF. DNA of the CDR3: TGTGCCAGCAGCCAGAGAGGGACAGGGGGCACAGATACGCAGTATTTT. The full variable domain, completed using reference TRBV5-6 and TRBJ2-3, is DAGVTQSPTHLIKTRGQQVTLRCSPKSGHDTVSWYQQALGQGPQFIFQYYEEEERQRGNFPDRFSGHQFPNYSSELNVNALLLGDSALYLCASSQRGTGGTDTQYFGPGTRLTVL.

The rearrangement joins TRBV6-5 to TRBJ2-5, with TRBD2 as a possible D gene (5 bases). Germline CDR1 MNHEY, CDR2 SVGAGI. The V gene lost 6 bases and the J gene lost 2 bases, with 10 bases spanning the gap. The CDR3 is 13 amino acids. CDR3 coding DNA: TGTGCCAGCAGCGCGAGGAGGCAAGAGACCCAGTACTTC. This codes for CASSARRQETQYF.

V is TRBV2 and J is TRBJ2-5, with D possibly matching TRBD2 (5 bases). The CDR3 sequence is 14 residues long. Deletions cut 4 bases from V and 3 bases from J, with 12 bases between. From germline, CDR1 is SNHLY and CDR2 FYNNEI. The CDR3 DNA follows: TGTGCCAGCAGTGTTGGTAGCGTCAAAGAGACCCAGTACTTC. Protein: CASSVGSVKETQYF.

This clone showed up just a few times. The gene calls are TRBV7-9 and TRBJ1-2; D is unclear. This CDR3 contains 15 residues. CDR1 is SEHNR, CDR2 FQNEAQ, per germline (reference sequence). The V and J ends lost 4 bases and 1 base respectively, with 13 bases between them. CDR3 protein: CASSSGWGVNYGYTF. In DNA form, the CDR3 reads TGTGCCAGCAGCTCCGGGTGGGGAGTTAACTATGGCTACACCTTC.

This clone has only a few counts. The CDR3: CASSQRKGTGELFF. CDR3 nucleotides: TGTGCCAGCAGCCAACGTAAGGGGACCGGGGAGCTGTTTTTT. The gene calls are TRBV7-9 and TRBJ2-2, with a possible D match to TRBD1 (5 bases). The CDR3 sequence is 14 residues long. With 5 bases removed from V and 5 bases from J, the gap between germline ends came to 12 bases. Germline-derived CDR1 and CDR2 are SEHNR and FQNEAQ (reference sequence).

This chain joins TRBV19 and TRBJ2-1, with D hard to call. CDR3 length: 13 residues. V shed 3 bases and J shed 5 bases, with 8 bases lying between them. From germline, CDR1 is LNHDA and CDR2 SQIVND (reference sequence). The DNA for the CDR3 is TGTGCCAGTAGTATTGGCCCCAACAATGAGCAGTTCTTC. Protein: CASSIGPNNEQFF.

This clone appeared a few times. The rearrangement links TRBV5-1 to TRBJ2-3, with 9 positions matching TRBD1. This CDR3 is 16 amino acids long. J gave up 4 bases and V 4 bases, and 10 bases lay outside the gene matches. Germline loops: CDR1 SGHRS, CDR2 YFSETQ. CDR3 bases: TGCGCCAGCAGCGTCAACAGGGGGCGTGGGTCAGATACGCAGTATTTT. Translating it yields CASSVNRGRGSDTQYF.

This chain uses TRBV15 with TRBJ2-7; 8 nucleotides match TRBD1. Germline assignment: CDR1 LNHNV and CDR2 YYDKDF (reference sequence). With 0 bases clipped from V and 4 bases from J, the junction kept 5 bases outside the gene matches. The CDR3 totals 15 residues. Written as DNA, the CDR3 is TGTGCCACCAGCAGAGATCCGCAGGGGGCTTACGAGCAGTACTTC. This gives the protein CATSRDPQGAYEQYF. Looking up the rest from reference TRBV15 and TRBJ2-7 gives the full variable domain: DAMVIQNPRYQVTQFGKPVTLSCSQTLNHNVMYWYQQKSSQAPKLLFHYYDKDFNNEADTPDNFQSRRPNTSFCFLDIRSPGLGDTAMYLCATSRDPQGAYEQYFGPGTRLTVT.

This clone was seen more than once but under ten times. This chain joins TRBV6-1 and TRBJ1-4; 7 bases are a match to TRBD1. Germline-derived CDR1 and CDR2 are MNHNS and SASEGT. The CDR3 is made up of 14 amino acids. The V gene end was trimmed by 8 bases and the J gene end by 1 base; junction bases not matched to a gene: 4. CDR3 coding DNA: TGTGCCAGCGGGGGGACAGTAACTAATGAAAAACTGTTTTTT. Residues: CASGGTVTNEKLFF.